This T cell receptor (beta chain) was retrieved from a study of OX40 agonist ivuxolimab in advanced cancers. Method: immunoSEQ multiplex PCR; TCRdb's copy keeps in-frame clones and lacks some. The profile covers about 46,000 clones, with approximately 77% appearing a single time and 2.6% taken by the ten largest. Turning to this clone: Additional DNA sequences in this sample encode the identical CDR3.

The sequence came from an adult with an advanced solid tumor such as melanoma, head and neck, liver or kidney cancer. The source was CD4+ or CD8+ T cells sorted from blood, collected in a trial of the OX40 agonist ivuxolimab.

In DNA, the CDR3 is TGTGCCAGCAGTTTGGCAGGGGCCAACGTCCTGACTTTC. Its translation is CASSLAGANVLTF. This chain uses TRBV27 with TRBJ2-6; D remains ambiguous. Germline CDR1 reads MNHEY; CDR2 reads SMNVEV (reference sequence). This CDR3 is built from 13 residues. Trimming removed 3 bases at V and 4 bases at J, with 4 bases between.